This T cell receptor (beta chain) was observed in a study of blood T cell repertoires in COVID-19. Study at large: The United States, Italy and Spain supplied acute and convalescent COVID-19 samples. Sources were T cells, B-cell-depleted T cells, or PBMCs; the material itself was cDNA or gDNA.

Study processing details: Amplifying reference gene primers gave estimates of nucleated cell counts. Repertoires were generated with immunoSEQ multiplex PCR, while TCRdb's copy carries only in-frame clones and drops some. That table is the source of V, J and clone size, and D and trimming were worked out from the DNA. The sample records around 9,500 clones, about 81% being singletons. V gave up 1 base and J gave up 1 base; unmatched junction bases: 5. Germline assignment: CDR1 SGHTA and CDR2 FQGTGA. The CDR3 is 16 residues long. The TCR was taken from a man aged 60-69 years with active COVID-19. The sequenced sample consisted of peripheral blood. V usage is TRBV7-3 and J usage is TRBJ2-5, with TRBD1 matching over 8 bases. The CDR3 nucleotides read TGTGCCAGCAGCTTAAAAGGAGGGACAGGCCAAGAGACCCAGTACTTC. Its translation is CASSLKGGTGQETQYF.